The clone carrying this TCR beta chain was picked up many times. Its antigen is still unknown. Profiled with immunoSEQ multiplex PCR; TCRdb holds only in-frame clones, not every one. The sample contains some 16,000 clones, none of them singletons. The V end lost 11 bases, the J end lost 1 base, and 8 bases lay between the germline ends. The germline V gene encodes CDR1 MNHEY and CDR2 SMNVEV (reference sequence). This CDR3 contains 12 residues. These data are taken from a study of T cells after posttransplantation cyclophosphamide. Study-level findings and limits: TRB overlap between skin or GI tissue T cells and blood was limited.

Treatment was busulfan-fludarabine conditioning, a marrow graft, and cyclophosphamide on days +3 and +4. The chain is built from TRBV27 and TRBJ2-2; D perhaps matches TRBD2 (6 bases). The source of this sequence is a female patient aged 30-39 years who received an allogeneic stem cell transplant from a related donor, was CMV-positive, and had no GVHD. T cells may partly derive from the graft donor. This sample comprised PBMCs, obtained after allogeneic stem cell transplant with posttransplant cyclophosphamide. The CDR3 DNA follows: TGTGCCTCCGGGAGGAACACCGGGGAGCTGTTTTTT. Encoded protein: CASGRNTGELFF.